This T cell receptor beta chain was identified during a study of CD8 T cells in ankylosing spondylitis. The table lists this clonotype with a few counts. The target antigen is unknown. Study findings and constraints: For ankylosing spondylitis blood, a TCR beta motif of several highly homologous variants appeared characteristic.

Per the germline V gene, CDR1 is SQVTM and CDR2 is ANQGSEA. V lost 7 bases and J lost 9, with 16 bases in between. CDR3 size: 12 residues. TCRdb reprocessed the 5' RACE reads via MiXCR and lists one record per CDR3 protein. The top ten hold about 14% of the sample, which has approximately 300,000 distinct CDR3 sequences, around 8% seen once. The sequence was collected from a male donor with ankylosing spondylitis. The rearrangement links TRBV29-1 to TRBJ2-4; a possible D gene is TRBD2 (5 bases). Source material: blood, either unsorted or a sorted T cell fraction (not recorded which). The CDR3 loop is CSDTTLAGIQYF. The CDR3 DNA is TGCAGCGACACGACACTGGCGGGCATTCAGTACTTC.